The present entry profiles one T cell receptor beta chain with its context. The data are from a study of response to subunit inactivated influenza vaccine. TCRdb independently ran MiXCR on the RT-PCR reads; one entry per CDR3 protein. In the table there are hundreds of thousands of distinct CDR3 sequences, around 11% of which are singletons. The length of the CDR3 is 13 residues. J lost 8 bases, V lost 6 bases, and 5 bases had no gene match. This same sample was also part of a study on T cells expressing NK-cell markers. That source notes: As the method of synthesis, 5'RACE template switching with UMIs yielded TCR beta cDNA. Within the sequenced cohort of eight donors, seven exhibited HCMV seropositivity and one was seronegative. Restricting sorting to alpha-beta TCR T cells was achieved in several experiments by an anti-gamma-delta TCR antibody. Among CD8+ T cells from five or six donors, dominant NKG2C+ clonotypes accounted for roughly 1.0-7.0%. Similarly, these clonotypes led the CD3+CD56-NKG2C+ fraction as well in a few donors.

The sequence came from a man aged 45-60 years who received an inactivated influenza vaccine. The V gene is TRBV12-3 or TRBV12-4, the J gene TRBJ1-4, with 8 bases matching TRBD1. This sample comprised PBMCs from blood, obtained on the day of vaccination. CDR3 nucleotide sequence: TGTGCCAGCAGCCTACAGGGGGGCGAAAAACTGTTTTTT. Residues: CASSLQGGEKLFF.